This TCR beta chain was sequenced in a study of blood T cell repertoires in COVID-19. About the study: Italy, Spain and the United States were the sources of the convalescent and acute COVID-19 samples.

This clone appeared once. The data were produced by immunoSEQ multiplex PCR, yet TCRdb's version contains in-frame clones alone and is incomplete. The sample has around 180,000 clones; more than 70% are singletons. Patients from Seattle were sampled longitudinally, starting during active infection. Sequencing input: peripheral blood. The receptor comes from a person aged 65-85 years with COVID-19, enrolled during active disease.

CDR3 coding DNA: TGCGCCAGCAGCCCGGAGGTGGCAGATACGCAGTATTTT. It is translated as CASSPEVADTQYF. The rearrangement uses TRBV5-1 and TRBJ2-3, with TRBD2 as a possible D gene (5 bases). Germline V gives CDR1 SGHRS, CDR2 YFSETQ. The ends were cut back, 4 bases at V and 4 bases at J, with 10 bases in the middle. The CDR3 contains 13 residues.